What follows are 25 T cell receptor beta chains derived from one specimen sequenced in a study of T cell responses to AZD1222 COVID-19 vaccine. Measured with immunoSEQ multiplex PCR; TCRdb has only the in-frame clones, and not every one. The table shows tens of thousands of clones, with roughly 90% occurring only once. Sequencing was performed on peripheral blood, taken on day 0 of MenACWY control vaccination. The receptors were sampled from an adult in good health.

The chain combines TRBV27 with TRBJ2-7, with 8 positions matching TRBD1. The CDR3 extends over 14 amino acids. Germline V CDR1 and CDR2: MNHEY, SMNVEV (reference sequence). V gave up 6 bases and J gave up 3 bases; unmatched junction bases: 7. The CDR3 region is CASSSLGQGYEQYF. In nucleotides, the CDR3 is TGTGCCAGCAGCTCTTTAGGACAGGGCTACGAGCAGTACTTC.

V is TRBV3-1 (or the pseudogene TRBV3-2) and J is TRBJ1-4; 7 nucleotides match TRBD1. The CDR3 sequence is 14 residues long. Germline CDR1 LGHDT, CDR2 YNNKEL (reference sequence). The J segment lost 10 bases and the V segment lost 0 bases, leaving 5 bases of the junction unmatched. The CDR3 here is CASSQEAGGRKLFF. CDR3 in DNA: TGTGCCAGCAGCCAAGAGGCAGGGGGGCGAAAACTGTTTTTT.

CDR3 residues: CASSYRRGPYEQYF. DNA of the CDR3: TGTGCCAGCAGCTATCGGCGGGGACCCTACGAGCAGTACTTC. The V gene is TRBV5-8, the J gene TRBJ2-7, with D possibly matching TRBD2 (6 bases). With 3 bases removed from V and 2 bases from J, the gap between germline ends came to 12 bases. The CDR3 runs 14 residues. CDR1 and CDR2 (germline): SGHTS, YDEGEE.

This sequence joins TRBV4-3 and TRBJ2-2, with D maybe TRBD1 (5 bases). The V end was cut by 3 bases, the J end by 10 bases, with 15 bases between. The CDR3 sequence is 14 residues long. Germline CDR1 is LGHNA and CDR2 is YSLEER. The CDR3 sequence: CASSHPLSGLELFF. The CDR3 nucleotides are TGCGCCAGCAGCCACCCCCTATCAGGGCTGGAGCTGTTTTTT.

This rearrangement joins TRBV24-1 to TRBJ1-5, with TRBD1 matching over 9 bases. Germline CDR1 KGHDR, CDR2 SFDVKD. J gave up 2 bases and V 4 bases, and 17 bases lay outside the gene matches. There are 20 residues in the CDR3. CDR3 loop: CATSEWGGQGPICRNQPQHF. CDR3 DNA sequence: TGTGCCACCAGTGAGTGGGGGGGACAGGGCCCCATCTGTCGCAATCAGCCCCAGCATTTT.

J is TRBJ1-3 and V is TRBV6-1; TRBD1 might be the D (6 bases). The CDR3 covers 16 residues. Germline CDR1 MNHNS, CDR2 SASEGT. V dropped 5 bases and J dropped 4 bases, with 18 bases sitting between them. The CDR3 sequence: CASSKDRPGHGNTIYF. The CDR3 coding sequence is TGTGCCAGCAGTAAAGACCGACCGGGACACGGAAACACCATATATTTT.

This chain links TRBV5-1 with TRBJ1-1, with a possible D match to TRBD1 (6 bases). The CDR3 covers 13 residues. V was cut by 7 bases and J by 4 bases, with 14 bases left in between. Looked up from germline, CDR1 is SGHRS and CDR2 is YFSETQ. The CDR3, as DNA: TGCGCCAGCCGGGCAGGGGAGGGCACTGAAGCTTTCTTT. Its translation: CASRAGEGTEAFF.

The chain is built from TRBV7-9 and TRBJ2-7; 8 nucleotides line up with TRBD1. Germline values: CDR1 SEHNR, CDR2 FQNEAQ (reference sequence). The V segment lost 1 base and the J segment 6 bases; nucleotides outside the gene matches: 5. CDR3 length: 14 residues. Here the CDR3 DNA reads TGTGCCAGCAGCTTAGTGGACAGGGACCGCGAGCAGTACTTC. Its protein is CASSLVDRDREQYF.

The chain carries TRBV18 and TRBJ1-1; D ambiguous. The CDR3 has 15 amino acids. Germline V gene data show CDR1 as KGHSH and CDR2 as LQKENI. V lost 3 bases and J 0 bases, leaving 11 bases between the germline ends. The CDR3 sequence is CASSPLTSMNTEAFF. DNA of the CDR3: TGTGCCAGCTCACCCTTGACCTCTATGAACACTGAAGCTTTCTTT.

V is TRBV7-3 and J is TRBJ2-5; tentatively, D is TRBD1 (6 bases). CDR1 SGHTA and CDR2 FQGTGA come from the germline V gene. Between the trimmed V and J ends, which lost 3 bases and 3 bases, there was a span of 11 bases. This CDR3 comprises 14 residues. DNA of the CDR3: TGTGCCAGCAGCTTGGGGGCCGGAGAAGAGACCCAGTACTTC. It translates to CASSLGAGEETQYF.

The chain uses TRBV30 and TRBJ2-6; D call uncertain. Germline-derived CDR1 and CDR2 are GTSNPN and SVGIG (reference sequence). Trimming cost V 5 bases and J 4 bases, with 6 bases left between them. This CDR3 contains 12 residues. The chain's CDR3 is CAWQTGANVLTF. CDR3 coding DNA: TGTGCCTGGCAGACAGGGGCCAACGTCCTGACTTTC.

Only a few counts were recorded for this clone. The rearrangement uses TRBV2 and TRBJ2-7; D tentatively fits TRBD1 or TRBD2 (5 bases each). This CDR3 is 12 amino acids long. Per the germline V gene, CDR1 is SNHLY and CDR2 is FYNNEI. The V gene lost 4 bases and the J gene lost 6 bases, with 10 bases spanning the gap. This chain's CDR3 is CASSVGESEQYF. The DNA for the CDR3 is TGTGCCAGCAGTGTAGGGGAGAGCGAGCAGTACTTC.

The chain has TRBV11-2 and TRBJ2-7, with no clear D. In germline, CDR1 is SGHAT, CDR2 FQNNGV. CDR3 length: 15 amino acids. Between the trimmed V and J ends, which lost 3 bases and 1 base, there was a span of 13 bases. The CDR3 nucleotides are TGTGCCAGCAGCTTCGGAAGTAGTAGTTCCTACGAGCAGTACTTC. It translates to CASSFGSSSSYEQYF.

The chain has TRBV4-1 and TRBJ2-3; D unclear. Trimming cost V 0 bases and J 0 bases, with 7 bases left between them. The length of the CDR3 is 15 residues. Per the germline V gene, CDR1 is MGHRA and CDR2 is YSYEKL. CDR3 in DNA: TGCGCCAGCAGCCAAGATCAAGGTAGCACAGATACGCAGTATTTT. This codes for CASSQDQGSTDTQYF.

The chain uses TRBV5-1 and TRBJ2-7; TRBD2 aligns across 15 bases. The trim removed 3 bases at V and 0 bases at J, leaving 10 bases unmatched. Germline V gene sequence: CDR1 SGHRS, CDR2 YFSETQ. The CDR3 covers 19 residues. In DNA, the CDR3 is TGCGCCAGCAGCTCCCGGACTAGCGGGGGGGCAGGTTACTCCTACGAGCAGTACTTC. Encoded protein: CASSSRTSGGAGYSYEQYF.

The chain carries TRBV28 and TRBJ1-2; maybe TRBD1 (6 bases). The CDR3 sequence is 15 residues long. V was cut by 5 bases and J by 0 bases, with 13 bases left in between. Germline values: CDR1 MDHEN, CDR2 SYDVKM. The CDR3 DNA follows: TGTGCCAGCAGTACTACAGGGATGGCTAACTATGGCTACACCTTC. Translating gives CASSTTGMANYGYTF.

The V and J genes are TRBV12-5 and TRBJ2-2; 7 bases agree with TRBD1. The CDR3 has 14 residues. Looked up from germline, CDR1 is LGHNT and CDR2 is FRNRAP. V dropped 1 base and J dropped 5; count of bases not matched to a gene: 1. This CDR3 reads CASGLEGATGELFF. The DNA for the CDR3 is TGTGCTAGTGGTTTGGAGGGGGCGACCGGGGAGCTGTTTTTT.

This chain joins TRBV5-5 and TRBJ1-4; maybe TRBD1 (5 bases). Trimming stripped 5 bases from V and 3 bases from J, with 8 bases between. Germline CDR1 is SGHKS and CDR2 is YYEKEE (reference sequence). The CDR3 has 13 amino acids. CDR3 protein: CASSPGPNEKLFF. In DNA, the CDR3 is TGTGCCAGCAGTCCGGGGCCTAATGAAAAACTGTTTTTT.

The DNA for the CDR3 is TGTGCCAGCAGCCAACTAGCGGGGGGACACACCGGGGAGCTGTTTTTT. Its protein product is CASSQLAGGHTGELFF. The V call is TRBV3-1 (or the pseudogene TRBV3-2), the J call TRBJ2-2; 11 bases line up with TRBD2. Germline assignment: CDR1 LGHDT and CDR2 YNNKEL (reference sequence). CDR3 size: 16 residues. After removal of 2 bases from V and 3 bases from J, the junction contained 2 bases not matched to a gene.

This clone was seen once. The CDR3 loop reads CASSSSGGPHNEQFF. The CDR3 DNA is TGTGCCAGCAGCAGTAGCGGGGGTCCCCACAATGAGCAGTTCTTC. V gene TRBV7-2 combines with J gene TRBJ2-1; 9 nucleotides align to TRBD2. The CDR3 is 15 residues long. After removal of 5 bases from V and 5 bases from J, the junction contained 7 bases not matched to a gene. In germline, CDR1 is SGHTA, CDR2 FQGNSA.

This chain connects TRBV13 to TRBJ2-3; no firm D call. The CDR3 contains 14 residues. The germline CDR1 and CDR2 sequences are PRHDT and FYEKMQ (reference sequence). V lost 2 bases and J 4 bases, leaving 10 bases between the germline ends. The CDR3 loop is CASSLNPRADTQYF. The CDR3 nucleotides are TGTGCCAGCAGCTTAAACCCGCGCGCAGATACGCAGTATTTT.

The genes are TRBV29-1 and TRBJ2-7; D perhaps matches TRBD1 (6 bases). Trimming cost V 4 bases and J 0 bases, with 13 bases left between them. Germline V lookup: CDR1 SQVTM, CDR2 ANQGSEA. The CDR3 covers 14 residues. CDR3 DNA: TGCAGCGTTGTATTCCCACAGGGCTCCTACGAGCAGTACTTC. It codes for CSVVFPQGSYEQYF.

The chain combines TRBV3-1 (or the pseudogene TRBV3-2) with TRBJ2-1; 8 positions agree with TRBD2. The CDR3 has 16 amino acids. Per the germline V gene, CDR1 is LGHDT and CDR2 is YNNKEL (reference sequence). V gave up 0 bases and J gave up 3 bases; unmatched junction bases: 4. The CDR3 reads CASSQEAGGFYNEQFF. The CDR3 bases are TGTGCCAGCAGCCAAGAGGCGGGGGGTTTCTACAATGAGCAGTTCTTC.

This chain uses TRBV6-5 with TRBJ2-1; D call uncertain. Germline V gives CDR1 MNHEY, CDR2 SVGAGI. V was clipped by 10 bases and J by 7 bases, with 11 bases between them. The length of the CDR3 is 11 residues. The CDR3 DNA reads as TGTGCCACCCTAACATCTAATGAGCAGTTCTTC. Residues: CATLTSNEQFF.

This sequence joins TRBV6-2 or TRBV6-3 and TRBJ1-1; 9 bases map to TRBD1. Germline CDR1 MNHEY, CDR2 SVGEGT. This CDR3 has 16 residues. V was pared by 6 bases and J by 3 bases, with 11 bases of the junction left unmatched. The CDR3 nucleotides are TGTGCCAGCAGCCCCGACAGGGGGGTTCGAGACACTGAAGCTTTCTTT. Its translation: CASSPDRGVRDTEAFF.